The present T cell receptor beta chain was sequenced within a study of blood T cell repertoires in COVID-19. On the study more broadly: The United States, Italy and Spain were the sources of the acute and convalescent COVID-19 samples. In each case, the material was cDNA or gDNA derived from T cells, B-cell-depleted T cells, or PBMCs.

Per the original methods: From reference gene primer amplification, estimates of nucleated cell counts were derived. Profiled with immunoSEQ multiplex PCR; TCRdb holds only in-frame clones, not every one. V and J calls plus clone size are reproduced from that table; the DNA served to infer D and trimming. This sample carries about 120,000 clones, more than 70% of them seen once, and the ten largest clones take 3.9%. The ends were cut back, 3 bases at V and 7 bases at J, with 8 bases in the middle. This CDR3 is 11 amino acids long. Germline CDR1 SGHNT, CDR2 YYREEE (reference sequence). Material for sequencing was peripheral blood. The rearrangement joins TRBV5-4 to TRBJ2-7; possible D gene TRBD2, 6 bases. The sequence was collected from a man in his 60s with acute or convalescent COVID-19. CDR3 amino acids: CASSWGREQYF. In DNA, the CDR3 is TGTGCCAGCAGCTGGGGGAGGGAGCAGTACTTC.